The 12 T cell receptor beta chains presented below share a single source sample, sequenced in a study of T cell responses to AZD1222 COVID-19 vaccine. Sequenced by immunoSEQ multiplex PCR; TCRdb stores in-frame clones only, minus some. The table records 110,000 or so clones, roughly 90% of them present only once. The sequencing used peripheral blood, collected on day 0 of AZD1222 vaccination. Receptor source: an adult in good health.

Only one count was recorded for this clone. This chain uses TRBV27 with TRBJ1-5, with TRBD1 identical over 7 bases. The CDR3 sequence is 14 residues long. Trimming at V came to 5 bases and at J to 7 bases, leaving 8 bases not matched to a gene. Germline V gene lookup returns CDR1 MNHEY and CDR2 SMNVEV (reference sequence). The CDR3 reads CASSRITGEQPQHF. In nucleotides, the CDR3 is TGTGCCAGCAGTCGCATAACAGGGGAGCAGCCCCAGCATTTT.

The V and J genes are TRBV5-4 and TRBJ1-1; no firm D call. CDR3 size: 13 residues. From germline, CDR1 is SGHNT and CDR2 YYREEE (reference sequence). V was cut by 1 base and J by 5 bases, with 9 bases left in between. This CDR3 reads CASSLKVGTEAFF. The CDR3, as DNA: TGTGCCAGCAGCTTGAAGGTTGGAACTGAAGCTTTCTTT.

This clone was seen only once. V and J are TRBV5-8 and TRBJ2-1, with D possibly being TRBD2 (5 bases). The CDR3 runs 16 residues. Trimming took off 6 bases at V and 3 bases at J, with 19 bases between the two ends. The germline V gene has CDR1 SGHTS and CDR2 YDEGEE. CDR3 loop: CASTREGIASYNEQFF. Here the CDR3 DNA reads TGTGCCAGCACCCGCGAAGGGATAGCGAGCTACAATGAGCAGTTCTTC.

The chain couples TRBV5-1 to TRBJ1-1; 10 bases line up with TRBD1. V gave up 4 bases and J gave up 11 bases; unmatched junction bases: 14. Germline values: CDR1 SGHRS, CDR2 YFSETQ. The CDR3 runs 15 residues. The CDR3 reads CASSNRTGGTLSAFF. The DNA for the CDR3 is TGCGCCAGCAGCAACCGGACAGGGGGGACTTTGAGCGCTTTCTTT.

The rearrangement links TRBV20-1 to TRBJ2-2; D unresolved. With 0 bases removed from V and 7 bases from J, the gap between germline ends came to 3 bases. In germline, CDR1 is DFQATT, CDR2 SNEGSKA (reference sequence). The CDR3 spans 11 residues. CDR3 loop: CSAREVGELFF. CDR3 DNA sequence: TGCAGTGCTAGAGAGGTCGGGGAGCTGTTTTTT.

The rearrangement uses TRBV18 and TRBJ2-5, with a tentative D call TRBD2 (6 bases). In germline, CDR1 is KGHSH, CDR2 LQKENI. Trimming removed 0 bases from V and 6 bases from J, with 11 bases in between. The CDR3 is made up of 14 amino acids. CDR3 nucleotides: TGTGCCAGCTCACCACCGGAGGGCTCCCAGACCCAGTACTTC. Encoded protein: CASSPPEGSQTQYF.

DNA for the CDR3: TGTGCCACCAGCAGAGCACAGGGGGCAGGCCAGCCCCAGCATTTT. It yields the protein CATSRAQGAGQPQHF. This chain uses TRBV15 with TRBJ1-5; 9 bases are shared with TRBD1. This CDR3 region has 15 residues. The germline V gene encodes CDR1 LNHNV and CDR2 YYDKDF (reference sequence). V lost 1 base and J lost 7; bases outside the gene matches: 5. Supplemented by reference TRBV15 and TRBJ1-5, the full variable domain reads DAMVIQNPRYQVTQFGKPVTLSCSQTLNHNVMYWYQQKSSQAPKLLFHYYDKDFNNEADTPDNFQSRRPNTSFCFLDIRSPGLGDTAMYLCATSRAQGAGQPQHFGDGTRLSIL.

The CDR3 sequence is CASSHGTGDNSNQPQHF. The CDR3 nucleotides read TGTGCCAGCAGCCACGGGACAGGGGATAATAGCAATCAGCCCCAGCATTTT. J is TRBJ1-5 and V is TRBV5-6; 10 nucleotides agree with TRBD1. Trimming at V came to 4 bases and at J to 0 bases, leaving 7 bases not matched to a gene. This CDR3 is 17 amino acids long. CDR1 SGHDT and CDR2 YYEEEE come from the germline V gene.

The DNA for the CDR3 is TGTGCCAGCAGCCAGTGGGACAGGGGAAACACTGAAGCTTTCTTT. The encoded protein is CASSQWDRGNTEAFF. V is TRBV4-2 and J is TRBJ1-1, with 10 nucleotides matching TRBD1. The V gene's germline CDR1 is LGHNA and CDR2 YNFKEQ. Germline trimming cut 3 bases from V and 2 bases from J; bases unmatched to any gene: 3. The CDR3 contains 15 residues.

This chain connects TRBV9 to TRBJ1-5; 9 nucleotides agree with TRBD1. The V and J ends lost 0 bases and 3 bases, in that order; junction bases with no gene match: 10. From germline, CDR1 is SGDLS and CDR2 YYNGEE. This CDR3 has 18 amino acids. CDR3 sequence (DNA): TGTGCCAGCAGCGTAGAGGGGACAGGGAGAAGGAACAATCAGCCCCAGCATTTT. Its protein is CASSVEGTGRRNNQPQHF. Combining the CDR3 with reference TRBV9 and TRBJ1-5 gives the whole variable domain DSGVTQTPKHLITATGQRVTLRCSPRSGDLSVYWYQQSLDQGLQFLIQYYNGEERAKGNILERFSAQQFPDLHSELNLSSLELGDSALYFCASSVEGTGRRNNQPQHFGDGTRLSIL.

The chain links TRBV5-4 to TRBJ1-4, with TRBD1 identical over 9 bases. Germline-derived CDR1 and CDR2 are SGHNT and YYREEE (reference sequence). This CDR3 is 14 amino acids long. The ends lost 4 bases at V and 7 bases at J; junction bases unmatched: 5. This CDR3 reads CASSHRGRGEKLFF. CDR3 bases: TGTGCCAGCAGCCACAGGGGGCGAGGTGAAAAACTGTTTTTT.

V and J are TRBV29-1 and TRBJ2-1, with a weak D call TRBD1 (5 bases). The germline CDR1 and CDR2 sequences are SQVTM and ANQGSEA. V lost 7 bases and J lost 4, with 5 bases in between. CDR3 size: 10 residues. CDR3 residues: CSGQYNEQFF. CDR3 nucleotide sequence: TGCAGCGGACAGTACAATGAGCAGTTCTTC.